Given below is one T cell receptor beta chain in context. These data are taken from a study of blood T cell repertoires in COVID-19. CDR1 and CDR2 (germline): MGHDK, SYGVNS. V dropped 6 bases and J dropped 7 bases, with 21 bases sitting between them. The CDR3 consists of 15 residues. Using immunoSEQ multiplex PCR, the repertoire was profiled, and TCRdb retains in-frame clones only, with some absent. This table has about 110,000 clones, around 78% appearing once. This TCR came from a woman aged 60 to 75 with acute or convalescent COVID-19. J is TRBJ1-1 and V is TRBV25-1, with D possibly TRBD1 on 6 matching bases. Sequenced: peripheral blood. The CDR3 spells CASRSGGALGYEAFF. As DNA, the CDR3 is TGTGCCAGCAGGTCCGGGGGGGCGCTTGGGTATGAAGCTTTCTTT. The complete variable domain, with remaining parts taken from reference TRBV25-1 and TRBJ1-1, reads EADIYQTPRYLVIGTGKKITLECSQTMGHDKMYWYQQDPGMELHLIHYSYGVNSTEKGDLSSESTVSRIRTEHFPLTLESARPSHTSQYLCASRSGGALGYEAFFGQGTRLTVV.